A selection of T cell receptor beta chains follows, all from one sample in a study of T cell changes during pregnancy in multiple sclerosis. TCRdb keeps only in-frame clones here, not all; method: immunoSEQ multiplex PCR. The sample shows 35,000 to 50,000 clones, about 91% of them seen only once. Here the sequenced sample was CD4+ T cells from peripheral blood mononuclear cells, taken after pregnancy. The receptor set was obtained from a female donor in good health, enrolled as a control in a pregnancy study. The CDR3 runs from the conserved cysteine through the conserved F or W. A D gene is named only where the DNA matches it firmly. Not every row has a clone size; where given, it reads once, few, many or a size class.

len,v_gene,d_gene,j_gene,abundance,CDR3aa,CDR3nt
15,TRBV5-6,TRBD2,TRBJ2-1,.,CASSLVLAGYNEQFF,TGTGCCAGCAGCTTGGTACTAGCGGGCTACAATGAGCAGTTCTTC
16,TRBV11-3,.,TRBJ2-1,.,CASSLGGRALNNEQFF,TGTGCCAGCAGCTTAGGTGGGCGAGCCCTCAACAATGAGCAGTTCTTC
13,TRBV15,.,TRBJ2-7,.,CATSRSESYEQYF,TGTGCCACCAGCAGGTCGGAGTCCTACGAGCAGTACTTC
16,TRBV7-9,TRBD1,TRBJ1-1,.,CASSLGTGAARDEAFF,TGTGCCAGCAGCCTCGGGACAGGGGCCGCACGGGATGAAGCTTTCTTT
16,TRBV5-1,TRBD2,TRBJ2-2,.,CATPKDAGENTGELFF,TGCGCCACCCCTAAAGATGCGGGGGAGAACACCGGGGAGCTGTTTTTT
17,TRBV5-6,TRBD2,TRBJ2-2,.,CASSLGTSGSLTGELFF,TGTGCCAGCAGCCTAGGGACTAGCGGGAGTCTTACCGGGGAGCTGTTTTTT
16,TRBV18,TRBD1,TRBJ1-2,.,CASSLQWDSLNYGYTF,TGTGCCAGCTCTCTGCAGTGGGACAGCCTTAACTATGGCTACACCTTC
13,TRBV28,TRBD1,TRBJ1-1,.,CASSRGRGTEAFF,TGTGCCAGCAGTAGGGGGCGGGGCACTGAAGCTTTCTTT
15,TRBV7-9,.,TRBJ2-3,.,CASSLGPGKTDTQYF,TGTGCCAGCAGCTTAGGCCCGGGAAAGACAGATACGCAGTATTTT
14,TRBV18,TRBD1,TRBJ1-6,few,CASSSTGNNSPLHF,TGTGCCAGCTCGTCGACAGGGAATAATTCACCCCTCCACTTT
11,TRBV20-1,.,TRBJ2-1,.,CSASTRDEQFF,TGCAGTGCTAGCACTAGAGATGAGCAGTTCTTC
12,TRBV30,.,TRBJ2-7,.,CAWSQGTYEQYF,TGTGCCTGGAGCCAGGGCACCTACGAGCAGTACTTC
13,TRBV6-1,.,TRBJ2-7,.,CASSQTGFYEQYF,TGTGCCAGCAGCCAAACAGGATTCTACGAGCAGTACTTC
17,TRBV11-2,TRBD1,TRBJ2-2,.,CASRPIRDRGNTGELFF,TGTGCCAGCAGACCCATCCGGGACAGGGGAAACACCGGGGAGCTGTTTTTT
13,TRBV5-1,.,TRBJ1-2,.,CASSLGQIYGYTF,TGCGCCAGCAGCTTGGGACAGATCTATGGCTACACCTTC
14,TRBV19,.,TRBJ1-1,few,CASSIGPGNTEAFF,TGTGCCAGTAGTATAGGACCGGGGAACACTGAAGCTTTCTTT
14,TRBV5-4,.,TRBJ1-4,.,CASSLSGTNEKLFF,TGTGCCAGCAGCTTGTCGGGGACTAATGAAAAACTGTTTTTT
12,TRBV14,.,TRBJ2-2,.,CASSRQAGELFF,TGTGCCAGCAGCCGTCAGGCCGGGGAGCTGTTTTTT
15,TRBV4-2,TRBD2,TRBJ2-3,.,CASSLAGQYTDTQYF,TGTGCCAGCAGCCTAGCGGGCCAATACACAGATACGCAGTATTTT
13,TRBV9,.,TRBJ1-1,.,CASSVTPEAEAFF,TGTGCCAGCAGCGTTACACCCGAGGCTGAAGCTTTCTTT
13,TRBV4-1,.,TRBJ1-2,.,CASSAGQGNGYTF,TGCGCCAGCAGCGCTGGGCAGGGGAATGGCTACACCTTC
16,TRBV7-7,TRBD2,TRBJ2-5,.,CASSLGPGLARETQYF,TGTGCCAGCAGCTTAGGACCGGGACTAGCTCGAGAGACCCAGTACTTC
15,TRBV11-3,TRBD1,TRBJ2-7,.,CASSESGTGSYEQYF,TGTGCCAGCAGCGAGAGTGGGACAGGGTCCTACGAGCAGTACTTC
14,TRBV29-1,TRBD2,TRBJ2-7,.,CSVARTSGSYEQYF,TGCAGCGTTGCTCGGACTAGCGGGAGCTACGAGCAGTACTTC
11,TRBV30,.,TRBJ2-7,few,CAWSVQNEQYF,TGTGCCTGGAGTGTACAAAACGAGCAGTACTTC
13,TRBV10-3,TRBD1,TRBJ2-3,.,CAIRQGAADTQYF,TGTGCCATTCGACAGGGGGCAGCAGATACGCAGTATTTT
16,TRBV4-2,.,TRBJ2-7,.,CASSQDLNGGPYEQYF,TGTGCCAGCAGCCAAGATCTGAACGGGGGGCCCTACGAGCAGTACTTC
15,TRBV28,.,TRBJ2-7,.,CASSSRTVPSYEQYF,TGTGCCAGCAGTTCCAGGACAGTTCCCTCCTACGAGCAGTACTTC
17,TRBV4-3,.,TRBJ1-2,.,CASSQDAAAGPRGGYTF,TGCGCCAGCAGCCAAGATGCTGCGGCGGGACCTCGCGGTGGCTACACCTTC
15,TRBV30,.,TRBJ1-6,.,CAWSQRNRRSSPLHF,TGTGCCTGGAGCCAGAGGAACAGGCGCTCTTCACCCCTCCACTTT
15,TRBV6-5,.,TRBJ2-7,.,CASSYSGQTGVEQYF,TGTGCCAGCAGTTACTCTGGTCAGACGGGAGTCGAGCAGTACTTC
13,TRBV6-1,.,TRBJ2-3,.,CASGGRDVDTQYF,TGTGCCAGTGGGGGCAGGGATGTAGATACGCAGTATTTT
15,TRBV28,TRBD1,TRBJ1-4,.,CASTTSRGHREKLFF,TGTGCCAGCACTACAAGCAGGGGGCATCGGGAAAAACTGTTTTTT
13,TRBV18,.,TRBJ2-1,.,CASVIPGSNEQFF,TGTGCCAGTGTCATACCGGGGTCGAATGAGCAGTTCTTC
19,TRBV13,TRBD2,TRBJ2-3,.,CASSLGLAGGFTSTDTQYF,TGTGCCAGCAGCTTAGGGCTAGCGGGGGGATTTACTAGCACAGATACGCAGTATTTT
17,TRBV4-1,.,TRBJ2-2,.,CASGWATTPANTGELFF,TGCGCCAGCGGTTGGGCAACAACTCCCGCGAACACCGGGGAGCTGTTTTTT
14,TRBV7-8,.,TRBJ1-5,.,CASSLALGVQPQHF,TGTGCCAGCAGCTTAGCCTTAGGGGTTCAGCCCCAGCATTTT
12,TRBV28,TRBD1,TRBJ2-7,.,CASSLPGTGLYF,TGTGCCAGCAGTTTACCCGGGACAGGCCTTTACTTC
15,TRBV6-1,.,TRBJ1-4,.,CASSERGGFWEKLFF,TGTGCCAGCAGTGAACGGGGGGGTTTTTGGGAAAAACTGTTTTTT
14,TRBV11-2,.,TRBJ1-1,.,CASSLRLEGTEAFF,TGTGCCAGCAGCCTTAGATTAGAGGGCACTGAAGCTTTCTTT
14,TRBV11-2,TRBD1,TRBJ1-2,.,CASSLGPGGSGYTF,TGTGCCAGCAGCTTAGGACCAGGGGGCAGCGGCTACACCTTC
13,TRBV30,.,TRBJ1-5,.,CAWSVGVNQPQHF,TGTGCCTGGAGTGTAGGGGTCAATCAGCCCCAGCATTTT
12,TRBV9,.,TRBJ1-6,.,CASSAEGSSLHF,TGTGCCAGCAGCGCAGAGGGTTCATCCCTCCACTTT
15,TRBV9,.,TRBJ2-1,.,CASSVGSGLYNEQFF,TGTGCCAGCAGCGTAGGTAGCGGTTTATACAATGAGCAGTTCTTC
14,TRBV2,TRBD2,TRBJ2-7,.,CASRRTSGGIEQYF,TGTGCCAGCAGACGCACTAGCGGGGGGATCGAGCAGTACTTC
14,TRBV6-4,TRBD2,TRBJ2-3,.,CASSAGGHTDTQYF,TGTGCCAGCAGTGCGGGGGGGCACACAGATACGCAGTATTTT
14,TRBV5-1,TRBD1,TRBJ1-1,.,CASMQGTGHTEAFF,TGCGCCAGCATGCAAGGGACAGGGCACACTGAAGCTTTCTTT
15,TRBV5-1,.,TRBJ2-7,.,CASSEDSLSSYEQYF,TGCGCCAGCAGCGAGGACAGCCTAAGCTCCTACGAGCAGTACTTC
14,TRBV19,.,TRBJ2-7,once,CASSRRHAAYEQYF,TGTGCCAGTAGTAGGCGACATGCTGCCTACGAGCAGTACTTC
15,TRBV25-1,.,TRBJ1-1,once,CASERLDSPNTEAFF,TGTGCCAGCGAAAGACTGGACAGCCCGAACACTGAAGCTTTCTTT